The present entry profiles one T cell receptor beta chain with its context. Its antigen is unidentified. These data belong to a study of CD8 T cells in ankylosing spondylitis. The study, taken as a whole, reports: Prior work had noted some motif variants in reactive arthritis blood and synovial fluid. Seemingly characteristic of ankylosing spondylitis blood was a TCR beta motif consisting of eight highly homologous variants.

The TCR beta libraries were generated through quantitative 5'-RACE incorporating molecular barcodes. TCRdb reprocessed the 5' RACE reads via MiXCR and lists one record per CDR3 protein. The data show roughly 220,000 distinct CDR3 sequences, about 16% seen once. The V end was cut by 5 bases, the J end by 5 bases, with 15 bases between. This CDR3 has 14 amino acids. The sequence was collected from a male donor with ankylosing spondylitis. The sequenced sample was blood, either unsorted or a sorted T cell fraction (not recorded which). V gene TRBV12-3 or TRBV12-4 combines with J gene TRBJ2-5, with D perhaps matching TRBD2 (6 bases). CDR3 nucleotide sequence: TGTGCCAGCAGTATTACGGGGGATGGGGAGACCCAGTACTTC. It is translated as CASSITGDGETQYF.